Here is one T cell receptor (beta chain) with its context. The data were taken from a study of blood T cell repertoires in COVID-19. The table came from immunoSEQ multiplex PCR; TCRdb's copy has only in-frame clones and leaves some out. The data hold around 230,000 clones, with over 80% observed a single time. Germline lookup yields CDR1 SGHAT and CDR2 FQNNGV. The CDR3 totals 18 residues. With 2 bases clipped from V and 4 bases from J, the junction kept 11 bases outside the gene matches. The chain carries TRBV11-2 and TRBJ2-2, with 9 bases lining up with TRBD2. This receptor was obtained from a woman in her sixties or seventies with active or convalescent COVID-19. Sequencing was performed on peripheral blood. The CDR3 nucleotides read TGTGCCAGCAGCTTATTAGCTAGCGGGATACCTGGCACCGGGGAGCTGTTTTTT. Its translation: CASSLLASGIPGTGELFF.